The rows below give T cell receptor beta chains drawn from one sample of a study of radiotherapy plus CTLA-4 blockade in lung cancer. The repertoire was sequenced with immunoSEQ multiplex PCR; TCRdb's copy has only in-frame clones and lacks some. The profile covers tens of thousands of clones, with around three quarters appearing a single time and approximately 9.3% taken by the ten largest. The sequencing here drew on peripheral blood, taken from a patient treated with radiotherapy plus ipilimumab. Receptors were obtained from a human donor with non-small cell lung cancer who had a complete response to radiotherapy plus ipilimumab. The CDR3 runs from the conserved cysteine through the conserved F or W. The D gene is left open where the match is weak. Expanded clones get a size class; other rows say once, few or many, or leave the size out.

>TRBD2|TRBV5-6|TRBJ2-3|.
CASSLEGSQQRGSFKQYF
TGTGCCAGCAGCTTGGAAGGTAGCCAGCAGCGGGGATCGTTTAAGCAGTATTTT
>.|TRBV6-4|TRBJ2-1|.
CASRATIDGKQFF
TGTGCCAGCAGAGCAACCATAGATGGGAAGCAGTTCTTC
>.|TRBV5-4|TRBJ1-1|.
CASSKGQNFNTEAFF
TGTGCCAGCAGCAAAGGACAGAATTTTAACACTGAAGCTTTCTTT
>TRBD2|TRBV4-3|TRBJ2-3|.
CASSQARGTGGLVTDTQYF
TGCGCCAGCAGCCAAGCTAGGGGGACGGGGGGGTTAGTGACAGATACGCAGTATTTT
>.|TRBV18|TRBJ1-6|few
CASSPDRNSPLHF
TGTGCCAGCTCACCAGACAGAAATTCACCCCTCCACTTT
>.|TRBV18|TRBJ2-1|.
CASSPSDPSSYNEQFF
TGTGCCAGCTCACCCTCAGACCCAAGCTCCTACAATGAGCAGTTCTTC
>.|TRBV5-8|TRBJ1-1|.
CASSLTGTEAFF
TGTGCCAGCAGCCTTACCGGGACCGAAGCTTTCTTT
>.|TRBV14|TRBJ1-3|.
CASSPGGSSGNTIYF
TGTGCCAGCAGCCCAGGAGGGAGCTCTGGAAACACCATATATTTT
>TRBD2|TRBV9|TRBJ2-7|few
CASSARGVPYEQYF
TGTGCCAGCAGCGCTCGGGGGGTTCCCTACGAGCAGTACTTC
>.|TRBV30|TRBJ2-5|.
CAWSLGAGETQYF
TGTGCCTGGAGTTTAGGGGCAGGAGAGACCCAGTACTTC
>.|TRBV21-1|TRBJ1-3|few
CASRMRDNSGNTIYF
TGTGCCAGCAGGATGCGGGACAACTCTGGAAACACCATATATTTT
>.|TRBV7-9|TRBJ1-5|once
CASTKKLGPTQHF
TGTGCCAGCACCAAGAAGTTGGGCCCAACCCAGCATTTT
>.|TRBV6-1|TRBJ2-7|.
CASSDRGYEQYF
TGTGCCAGCAGTGACAGGGGTTACGAGCAGTACTTC
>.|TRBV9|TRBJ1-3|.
CASSVTGLTGNTIYF
TGTGCCAGCAGCGTTACAGGGTTGACGGGAAACACCATATATTTT
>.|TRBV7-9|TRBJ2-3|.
CASSPRSRISTDTQYF
TGTGCCAGCAGCCCCCGTTCAAGGATTAGCACAGATACGCAGTATTTT
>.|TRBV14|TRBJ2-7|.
CASSQVRRGNLGEQYF
TGTGCCAGCAGCCAAGTAAGACGGGGCAACCTGGGGGAGCAGTACTTC
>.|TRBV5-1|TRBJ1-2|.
CASSLGPADRPGSGYTF
TGCGCCAGCAGCTTGGGTCCCGCCGATCGGCCAGGGAGCGGCTACACCTTC
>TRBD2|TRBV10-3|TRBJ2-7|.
CAISDSGGSREQYF
TGTGCCATCAGCGATAGCGGGGGGTCCCGGGAGCAGTACTTC
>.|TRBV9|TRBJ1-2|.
CASSPQRGLNYGYTF
TGTGCCAGCAGCCCCCAGCGGGGATTAAACTATGGCTACACCTTC
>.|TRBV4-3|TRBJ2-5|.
CASSPNDLIQETQYF
TGCGCCAGCAGCCCTAATGACCTTATCCAAGAGACCCAGTACTTC
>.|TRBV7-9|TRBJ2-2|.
CASSYFSYRGAGNTGELFF
TGTGCCAGCAGCTATTTTTCCTACCGGGGGGCAGGGAACACCGGGGAGCTGTTTTTT
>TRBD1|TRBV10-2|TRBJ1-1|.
CASTSGTGGWNTEAFF
TGCGCCAGCACGTCTGGGACAGGGGGTTGGAACACTGAAGCTTTCTTT
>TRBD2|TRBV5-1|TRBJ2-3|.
CASSLGGTSGTDTQYF
TGCGCCAGCAGTTTGGGAGGGACTAGCGGCACAGATACGCAGTATTTT
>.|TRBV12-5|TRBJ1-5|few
CASGQSENQPQHF
TGTGCTAGTGGGCAGTCAGAAAATCAGCCCCAGCATTTT
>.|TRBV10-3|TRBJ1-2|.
CAISELSGYTF
TGTGCCATCAGTGAGCTAAGTGGCTACACCTTC
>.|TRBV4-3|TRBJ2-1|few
CASSPDGVRQNEQFF
TGCGCCAGCAGCCCAGACGGGGTTCGGCAAAATGAGCAGTTCTTC
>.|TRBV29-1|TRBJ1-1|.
CSVAARKFEAFF
TGCAGCGTTGCGGCGCGGAAGTTTGAAGCTTTCTTT
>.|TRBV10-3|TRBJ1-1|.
CAIRGSGASVNTEAFF
TGTGCCATCAGGGGGTCAGGGGCGTCCGTGAACACTGAAGCTTTCTTT
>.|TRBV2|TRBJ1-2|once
CASSPTLQGRYGYTF
TGTGCCAGCAGTCCCACCCTACAGGGAAGGTATGGCTACACCTTC
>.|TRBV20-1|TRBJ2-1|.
CSARVEWEQFF
TGCAGTGCTAGAGTGGAATGGGAGCAGTTCTTC
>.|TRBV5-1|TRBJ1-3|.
CASSVASGSSGNTIYF
TGCGCCAGCAGCGTTGCGTCAGGCAGCTCTGGAAACACCATATATTTT
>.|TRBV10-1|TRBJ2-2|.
CASGENTGELFF
TGCGCCAGCGGGGAGAACACCGGGGAGCTGTTTTTT
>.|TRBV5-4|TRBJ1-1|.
CASSLAGKGSTEAFF
TGTGCCAGCAGCTTGGCGGGGAAGGGAAGTACTGAAGCTTTCTTT
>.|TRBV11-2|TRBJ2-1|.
CASSLNRPDRNEQFF
TGTGCCAGCAGCTTAAACCGCCCGGATAGGAATGAGCAGTTCTTC
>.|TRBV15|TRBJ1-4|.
CATSRDRRAGEKLFF
TGTGCCACCAGCAGAGATCGCAGGGCTGGAGAAAAACTGTTTTTT
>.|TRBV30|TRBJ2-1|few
CARTFYNEQFF
TGTGCCCGGACTTTTTACAATGAGCAGTTCTTC
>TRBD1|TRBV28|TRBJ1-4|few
CASRPDRGLTNEKLFF
TGTGCCAGCAGGCCGGACAGGGGCCTAACTAATGAAAAACTGTTTTTT
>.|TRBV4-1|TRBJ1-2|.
CASSQVPGIVYGYTF
TGCGCCAGCAGCCAAGTCCCGGGTATCGTTTATGGCTACACCTTC
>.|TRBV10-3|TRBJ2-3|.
CAISESTFTDTQYF
TGTGCCATCAGTGAGAGCACTTTTACAGATACGCAGTATTTT
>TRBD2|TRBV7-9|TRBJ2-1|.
CASSPTGLAGANEQFF
TGTGCCAGCAGCCCCACCGGACTAGCGGGAGCCAATGAGCAGTTCTTC
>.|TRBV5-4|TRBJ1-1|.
CASSPWGSTEAFF
TGTGCCAGCAGCCCGTGGGGGAGCACTGAAGCTTTCTTT
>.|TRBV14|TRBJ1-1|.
CASSQDVGGRSMNTEAFF
TGTGCCAGCAGCCAAGATGTGGGGGGACGTAGCATGAACACTGAAGCTTTCTTT
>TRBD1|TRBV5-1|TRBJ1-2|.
CASSFSTGAYGYTF
TGCGCCAGCAGCTTTTCGACAGGGGCCTATGGCTACACCTTC
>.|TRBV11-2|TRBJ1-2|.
CASSAGAFYGYTF
TGTGCCAGCAGCGCCGGGGCTTTTTATGGCTACACCTTC
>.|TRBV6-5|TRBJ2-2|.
CASSLRGRSGELFF
TGTGCCAGCAGTCTTCGGGGACGTTCCGGGGAGCTGTTTTTT
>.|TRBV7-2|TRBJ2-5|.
CASSLLGTQYF
TGTGCCAGCAGCCTGCTAGGGACCCAGTACTTC
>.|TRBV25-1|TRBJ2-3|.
CASSEYQGPSTDTQYF
TGTGCCAGCAGTGAATACCAGGGGCCTAGCACAGATACGCAGTATTTT
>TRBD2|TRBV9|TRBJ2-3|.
CASSVDPAGGLTDTQYF
TGTGCCAGCAGCGTAGACCCGGCGGGGGGCCTCACAGATACGCAGTATTTT
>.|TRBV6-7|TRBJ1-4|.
CASRTPQEEKLFF
TGTGCCAGCAGGACTCCTCAGGAGGAAAAACTGTTTTTT
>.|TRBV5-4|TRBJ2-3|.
CASTPAGDSRSDTQYF
TGTGCCAGCACTCCTGCGGGGGACAGTAGGTCAGATACGCAGTATTTT
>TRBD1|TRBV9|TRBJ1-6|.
CASSARQGTANSPLHF
TGTGCCAGCAGCGCTCGACAGGGTACTGCTAATTCACCCCTCCACTTT
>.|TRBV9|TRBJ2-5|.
CASSVEVGETQYF
TGTGCCAGCAGCGTAGAGGTGGGGGAGACCCAGTACTTC
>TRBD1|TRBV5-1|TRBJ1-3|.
CATSPGTGISGNTIYF
TGCGCCACAAGTCCCGGGACAGGGATCTCTGGAAACACCATATATTTT
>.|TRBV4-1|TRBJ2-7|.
CASSQGQFYEQYF
TGCGCCAGCAGCCAGGGGCAATTCTACGAGCAGTACTTC
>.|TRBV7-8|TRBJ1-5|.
CASSLLQGNLPRGNQPQHF
TGTGCCAGCAGCTTACTTCAAGGAAACCTTCCTCGGGGCAATCAGCCCCAGCATTTT
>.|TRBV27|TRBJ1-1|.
CASSLRGPGWGLNTEAFF
TGTGCCAGCAGTTTAAGGGGCCCGGGTTGGGGACTCAACACTGAAGCTTTCTTT
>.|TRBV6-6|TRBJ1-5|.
CASTKKEVSSNQPQHF
TGTGCCAGCACCAAAAAGGAGGTCAGTAGCAATCAGCCCCAGCATTTT
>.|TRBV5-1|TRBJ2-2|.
CASSEPTNTGELFF
TGCGCCAGCAGCGAACCTACGAACACCGGGGAGCTGTTTTTT
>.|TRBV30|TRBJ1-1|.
CAWNVGGFTEAFF
TGTGCCTGGAATGTTGGAGGGTTTACTGAAGCTTTCTTT
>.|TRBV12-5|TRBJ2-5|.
CASGLTYQETQYF
TGTGCTAGTGGTTTGACCTACCAAGAGACCCAGTACTTC